The 9 T cell receptor beta chains below come from one sample, sequenced in a study of cytomegalovirus exposure and HLA in healthy donors. The PCR contained 60 Vbeta and 13 Jbeta primers. Measured with immunoSEQ multiplex PCR; TCRdb has only the in-frame clones, and not every one. The sample carries about 120,000 clones, 65% to 90% recorded once. What was sequenced was PBMCs. The receptors derive from a middle-aged woman in good health and CMV-seronegative.

The chain has TRBV7-9 and TRBJ1-2; D might be TRBD1 (6 bases). Germline lookup yields CDR1 SEHNR and CDR2 FQNEAQ (reference sequence). V was clipped by 1 base and J by 2 bases, with 8 bases between them. This CDR3 has 14 residues. The CDR3 sequence is CASSLDQGNYGYTF. In DNA, the CDR3 is TGTGCCAGCAGCTTAGATCAGGGGAACTATGGCTACACCTTC.

The V gene is TRBV6-1, the J gene TRBJ1-2; possible D gene TRBD1, 5 bases. The CDR3 is 14 residues long. The V end was cut by 2 bases, the J end by 0 bases, with 7 bases between. Germline CDR1 and CDR2: MNHNS and SASEGT. In DNA form, the CDR3 reads TGTGCCAGCAGTGAAAGGGGTGCTAACTATGGCTACACCTTC. Amino acid sequence: CASSERGANYGYTF.

The rearrangement uses TRBV19 and TRBJ1-2; 11 nucleotides agree with TRBD1. This CDR3 has 17 amino acids. Trimming at V came to 4 bases and at J to 5 bases, leaving 12 bases not matched to a gene. Germline CDR1 reads LNHDA; CDR2 reads SQIVND (reference sequence). For the CDR3, the DNA is TGTGCCAGTAGTAGCCCCGCCGGGACAGGGGGAGTTTATGGCTACACCTTC. It translates to CASSSPAGTGGVYGYTF.

This chain uses TRBV11-2 with TRBJ2-5; TRBD2 agrees at 7 bases. The J call may be mistaken, given a closer DNA end match to TRBJ2-7. Germline V gene sequence: CDR1 SGHAT, CDR2 FQNNGV. The CDR3 contains 14 residues. In DNA, the CDR3 is TGTGCCAGCAGCCTAGCAAGCGGGACCTACGAGCAGTACTTC. This gives the protein CASSLASGTYEQYF.

The chain combines TRBV19 with TRBJ2-6; possibly TRBD1 for D (5 bases). Per germline, CDR1 LNHDA and CDR2 SQIVND (reference sequence). The CDR3 runs to 17 residues. Trimming stripped 8 bases from V and 1 base from J, with 18 bases between. Here the CDR3 DNA reads TGTGCCAGTGGTAGGGGAAAGGGGCTTTCTGGGGCCAACGTCCTGACTTTC. Its protein is CASGRGKGLSGANVLTF.

The chain links TRBV6-5 to TRBJ2-1; D might be TRBD2 (5 bases). The germline CDR1 and CDR2 sequences are MNHEY and SVGAGI. This CDR3 is built from 14 residues. Trimming removed 2 bases at V and 6 bases at J, with 11 bases between. Here the CDR3 reads CASSYVQDFNEQFF. CDR3 in DNA: TGTGCCAGCAGTTACGTGCAGGACTTCAATGAGCAGTTCTTC.

The CDR3, as DNA: TGCGCCAGCAGCGAGACAGGGGACGGCCCCTACGAGCAGTACTTC. Its translation is CASSETGDGPYEQYF. This chain links TRBV5-1 with TRBJ2-7; TRBD1 matches at 8 bases. Germline trimming cut 4 bases from V and 2 bases from J; bases unmatched to any gene: 8. The CDR3 loop spans 15 amino acids. In germline, CDR1 is SGHRS, CDR2 YFSETQ.

The chain combines TRBV28 with TRBJ2-2; 7 positions match TRBD1. Trimming cost V 2 bases and J 0 bases; bases outside gene matches: 3. Germline CDR1 and CDR2: MDHEN and SYDVKM. This CDR3 has 16 residues. DNA for the CDR3: TGTGCCAGCAGTTTAGCCGGGACAGCGAACACCGGGGAGCTGTTTTTT. Protein sequence: CASSLAGTANTGELFF. Full variable domain (outside the CDR3, taken from reference TRBV28 and TRBJ2-2): DVKVTQSSRYLVKRTGEKVFLECVQDMDHENMFWYRQDPGLGLRLIYFSYDVKMKEKGDIPEGYSVSREKKERFSLILESASTNQTSMYLCASSLAGTANTGELFFGEGSRLTVL.

The V gene is TRBV7-9, the J gene TRBJ1-2; tentatively, D is TRBD1 (5 bases). Germline V gene lookup returns CDR1 SEHNR and CDR2 FQNEAQ (reference sequence). CDR3 length equals 14 residues. The V end was cut by 5 bases, the J end by 3 bases, with 13 bases between. In DNA form, the CDR3 reads TGTGCCAGCAGCCCCGGGGGGAGGCACTATGGCTACACCTTC. Translating gives CASSPGGRHYGYTF.